The following is a T cell receptor (beta chain) sequence with its context. The authors ran the assay at deep level. An even split of each subset's genomic DNA across several immunoSEQ plates was performed. Data came from immunoSEQ multiplex PCR; TCRdb stores just in-frame clones and leaves some out. The sample lists 500,000 to 550,000 clones; about 96% were seen once. With V trimmed by 0 bases and J by 6 bases, 8 bases remained unmatched. The length of the CDR3 is 16 residues. Germline V gene lookup returns CDR1 MNHEY and CDR2 SVGAGI. The data were taken from a study of shared clonotypes between healthy human individuals.

This receptor was obtained from a young woman in good health. V gene TRBV6-5 combines with J gene TRBJ2-3; 8 positions agree with TRBD1. Sequencing input: naive CD4+ T cells sorted from blood. Stated subset: CD45RA+ positively selected. The CDR3 DNA follows: TGTGCCAGCAGTTACTCGGGGACAGGCGGAGGGGATACGCAGTATTTT. Translation: CASSYSGTGGGDTQYF.